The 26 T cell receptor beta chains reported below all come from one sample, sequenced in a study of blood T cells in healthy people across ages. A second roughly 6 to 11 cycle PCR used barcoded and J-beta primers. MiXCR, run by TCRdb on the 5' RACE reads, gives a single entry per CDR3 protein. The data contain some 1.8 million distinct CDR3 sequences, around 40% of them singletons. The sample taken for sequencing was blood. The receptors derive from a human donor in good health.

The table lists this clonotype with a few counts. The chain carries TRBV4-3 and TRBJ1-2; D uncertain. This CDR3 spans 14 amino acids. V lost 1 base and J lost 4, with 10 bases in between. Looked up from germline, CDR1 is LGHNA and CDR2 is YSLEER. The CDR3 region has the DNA TGCGCCAGCAGCCAAGTTGCGGGAGGCTATGGCTACACCTTC. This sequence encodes CASSQVAGGYGYTF.

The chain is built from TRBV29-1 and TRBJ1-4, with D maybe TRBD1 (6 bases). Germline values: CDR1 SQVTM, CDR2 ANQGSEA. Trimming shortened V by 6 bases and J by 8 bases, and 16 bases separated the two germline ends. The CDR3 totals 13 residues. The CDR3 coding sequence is TGCAGCGTCATCGGGGGGCCAGGGGAAAAACTGTTTTTT. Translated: CSVIGGPGEKLFF.

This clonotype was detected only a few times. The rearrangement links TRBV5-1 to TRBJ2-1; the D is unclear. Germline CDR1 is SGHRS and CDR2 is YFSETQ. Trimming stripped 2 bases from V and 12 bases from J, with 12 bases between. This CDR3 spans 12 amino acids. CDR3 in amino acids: CASSFTPEAQFF. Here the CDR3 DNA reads TGCGCCAGCAGCTTTACACCGGAAGCGCAGTTCTTC. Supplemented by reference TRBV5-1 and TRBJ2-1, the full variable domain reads KAGVTQTPRYLIKTRGQQVTLSCSPISGHRSVSWYQQTPGQGLQFLFEYFSETQRNKGNFPGRFSGRQFSNSRSEMNVSTLELGDSALYLCASSFTPEAQFFGPGTRLTVL.

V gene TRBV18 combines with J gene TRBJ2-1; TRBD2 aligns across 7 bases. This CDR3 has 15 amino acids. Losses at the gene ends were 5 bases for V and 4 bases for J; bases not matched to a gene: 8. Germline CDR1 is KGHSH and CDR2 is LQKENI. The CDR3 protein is CASSSQGGLYNEQFF. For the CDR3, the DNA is TGTGCCAGCTCAAGCCAGGGAGGGTTGTACAATGAGCAGTTCTTC.

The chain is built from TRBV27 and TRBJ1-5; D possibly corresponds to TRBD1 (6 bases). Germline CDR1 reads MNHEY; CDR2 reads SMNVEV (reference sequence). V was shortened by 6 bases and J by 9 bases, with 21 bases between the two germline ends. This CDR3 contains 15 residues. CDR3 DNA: TGTGCCAGCAGCCCGTTAGGGGGGGACCTTAGGCCCCAGCATTTT. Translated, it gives CASSPLGGDLRPQHF.

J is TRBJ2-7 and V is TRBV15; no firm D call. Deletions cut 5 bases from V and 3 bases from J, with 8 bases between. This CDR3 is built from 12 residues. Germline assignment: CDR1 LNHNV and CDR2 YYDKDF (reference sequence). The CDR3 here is CATSVLGYEQYF. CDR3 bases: TGTGCCACCAGCGTCCTGGGCTACGAGCAGTACTTC. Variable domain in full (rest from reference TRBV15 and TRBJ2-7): DAMVIQNPRYQVTQFGKPVTLSCSQTLNHNVMYWYQQKSSQAPKLLFHYYDKDFNNEADTPDNFQSRRPNTSFCFLDIRSPGLGDTAMYLCATSVLGYEQYFGPGTRLTVT.

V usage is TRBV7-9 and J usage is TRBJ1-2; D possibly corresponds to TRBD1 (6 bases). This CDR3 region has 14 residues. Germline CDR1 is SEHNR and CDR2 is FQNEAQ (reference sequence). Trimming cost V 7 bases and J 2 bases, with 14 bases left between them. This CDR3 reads CASKGGGPNYGYTF. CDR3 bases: TGTGCCAGCAAAGGGGGGGGGCCGAACTATGGCTACACCTTC.

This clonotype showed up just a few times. This CDR3 is CASSLGLQDNNPLGYGYTF. For the CDR3, the DNA is TGTGCCAGCAGCTTAGGTCTTCAGGATAACAACCCTCTCGGCTATGGCTACACCTTC. The genes are TRBV7-9 and TRBJ1-2; no definite D call. The CDR3 loop spans 19 amino acids. Germline loops: CDR1 SEHNR, CDR2 FQNEAQ (reference sequence). Trimming shortened V by 1 base and J by 4 bases, and 25 bases separated the two germline ends.

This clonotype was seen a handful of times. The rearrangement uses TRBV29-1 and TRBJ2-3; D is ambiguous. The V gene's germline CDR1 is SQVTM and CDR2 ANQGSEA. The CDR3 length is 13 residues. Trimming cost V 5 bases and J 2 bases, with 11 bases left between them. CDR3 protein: CSVQQILTDTQYF. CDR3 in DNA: TGCAGCGTTCAACAGATTCTCACAGATACGCAGTATTTT.

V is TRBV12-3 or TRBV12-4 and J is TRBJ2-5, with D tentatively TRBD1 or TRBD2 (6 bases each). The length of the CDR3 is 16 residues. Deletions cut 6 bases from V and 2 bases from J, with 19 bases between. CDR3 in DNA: TGTGCCAGCAGCCCGACAGAGGGGGGCCAACAAGAGACCCAGTACTTC. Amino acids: CASSPTEGGQQETQYF.

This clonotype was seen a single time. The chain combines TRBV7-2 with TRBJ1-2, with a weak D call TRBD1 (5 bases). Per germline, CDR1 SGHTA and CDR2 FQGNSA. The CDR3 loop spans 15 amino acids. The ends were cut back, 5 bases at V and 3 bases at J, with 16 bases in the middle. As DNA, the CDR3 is TGTGCCAGCAGCCCTTTACCGGGGCCCGACTATGGCTACACCTTC. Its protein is CASSPLPGPDYGYTF.

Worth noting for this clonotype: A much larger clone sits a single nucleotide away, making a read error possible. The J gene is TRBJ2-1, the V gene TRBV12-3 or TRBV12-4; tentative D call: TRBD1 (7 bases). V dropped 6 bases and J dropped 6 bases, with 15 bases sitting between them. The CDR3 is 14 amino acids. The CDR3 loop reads CASSRGTVFNEQFF. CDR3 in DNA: TGTGCCAGCAGCCGCGGGACAGTTTTCAATGAGCAGTTCTTC.

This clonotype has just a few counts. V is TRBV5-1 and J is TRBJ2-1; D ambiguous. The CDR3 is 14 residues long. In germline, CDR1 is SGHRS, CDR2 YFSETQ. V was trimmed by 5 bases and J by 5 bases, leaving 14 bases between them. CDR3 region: CASRVSLQNNEQFF. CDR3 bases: TGCGCCAGCAGGGTTTCCCTTCAAAACAATGAGCAGTTCTTC.

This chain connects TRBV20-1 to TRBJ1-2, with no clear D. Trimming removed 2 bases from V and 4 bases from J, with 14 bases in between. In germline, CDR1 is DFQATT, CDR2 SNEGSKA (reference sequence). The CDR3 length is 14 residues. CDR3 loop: CSARPRTPVYGYTF. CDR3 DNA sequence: TGCAGTGCTAGACCAAGGACGCCCGTCTATGGCTACACCTTC.

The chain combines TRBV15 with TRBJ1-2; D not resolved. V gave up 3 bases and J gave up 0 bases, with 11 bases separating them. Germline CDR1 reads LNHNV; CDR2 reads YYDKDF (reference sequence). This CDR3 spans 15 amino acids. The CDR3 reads CATSRGGGPNYGYTF. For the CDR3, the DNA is TGTGCCACCAGCAGGGGAGGAGGCCCTAACTATGGCTACACCTTC.

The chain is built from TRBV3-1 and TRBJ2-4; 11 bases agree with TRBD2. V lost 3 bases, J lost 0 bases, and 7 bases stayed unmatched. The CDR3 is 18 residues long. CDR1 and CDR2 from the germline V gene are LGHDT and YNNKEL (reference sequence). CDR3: CASSQGGTSGLAKNIQYF. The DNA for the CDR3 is TGTGCCAGCAGCCAGGGTGGGACTAGCGGTCTAGCCAAAAACATTCAGTACTTC.

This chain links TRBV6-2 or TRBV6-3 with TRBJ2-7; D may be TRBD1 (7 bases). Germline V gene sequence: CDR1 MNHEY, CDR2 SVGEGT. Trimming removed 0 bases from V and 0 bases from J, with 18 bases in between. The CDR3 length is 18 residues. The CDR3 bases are TGTGCCAGCAGTTACTCGTATCGGAGGGGGCTGGTCTCCTACGAGCAGTACTTC. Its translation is CASSYSYRRGLVSYEQYF.

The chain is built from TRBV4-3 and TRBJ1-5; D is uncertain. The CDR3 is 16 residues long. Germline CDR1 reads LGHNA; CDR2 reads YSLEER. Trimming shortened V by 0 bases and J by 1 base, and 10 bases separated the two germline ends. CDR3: CASSQDHTVSNQPQHF. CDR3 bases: TGCGCCAGCAGCCAAGATCACACAGTGAGCAATCAGCCCCAGCATTTT.

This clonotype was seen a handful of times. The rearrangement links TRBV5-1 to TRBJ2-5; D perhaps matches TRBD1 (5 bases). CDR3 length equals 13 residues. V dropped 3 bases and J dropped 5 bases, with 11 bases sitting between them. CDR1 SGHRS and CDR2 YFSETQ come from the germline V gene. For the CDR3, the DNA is TGCGCCAGCAGCTCCGCAGGGAAGGAGACCCAGTACTTC. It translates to CASSSAGKETQYF.

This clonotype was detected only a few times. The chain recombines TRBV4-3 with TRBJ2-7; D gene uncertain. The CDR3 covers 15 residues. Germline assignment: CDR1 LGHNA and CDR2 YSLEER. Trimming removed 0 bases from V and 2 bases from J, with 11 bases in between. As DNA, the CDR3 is TGCGCCAGCAGCCAAGAGTGGGTTACGGCCTACGAGCAGTACTTC. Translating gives CASSQEWVTAYEQYF.

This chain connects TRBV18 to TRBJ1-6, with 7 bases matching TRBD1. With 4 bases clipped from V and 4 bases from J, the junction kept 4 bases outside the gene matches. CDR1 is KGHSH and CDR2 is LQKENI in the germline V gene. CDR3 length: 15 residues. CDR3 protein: CASSQGAGYNSPLHF. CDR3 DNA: TGTGCCAGCTCACAGGGGGCTGGGTATAATTCACCCCTCCACTTT.

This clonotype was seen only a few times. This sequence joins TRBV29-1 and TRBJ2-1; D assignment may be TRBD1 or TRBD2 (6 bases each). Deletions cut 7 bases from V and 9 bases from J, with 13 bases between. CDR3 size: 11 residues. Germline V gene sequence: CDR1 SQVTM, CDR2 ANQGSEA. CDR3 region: CSGGRGLEQFF. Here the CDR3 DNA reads TGCAGCGGGGGCCGGGGGCTTGAGCAGTTCTTC.

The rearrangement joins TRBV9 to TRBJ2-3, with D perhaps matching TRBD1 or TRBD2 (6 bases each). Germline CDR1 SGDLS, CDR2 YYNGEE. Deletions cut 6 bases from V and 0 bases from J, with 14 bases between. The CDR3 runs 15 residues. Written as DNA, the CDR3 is TGTGCCAGCAACGGGGGCGGATATAGCACAGATACGCAGTATTTT. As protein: CASNGGGYSTDTQYF.

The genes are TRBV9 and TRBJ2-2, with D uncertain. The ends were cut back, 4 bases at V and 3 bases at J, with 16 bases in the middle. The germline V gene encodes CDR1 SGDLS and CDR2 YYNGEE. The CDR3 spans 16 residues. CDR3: CASSTQVTHYTGELFF. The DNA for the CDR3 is TGTGCCAGCAGCACCCAGGTTACCCATTACACCGGGGAGCTGTTTTTT.

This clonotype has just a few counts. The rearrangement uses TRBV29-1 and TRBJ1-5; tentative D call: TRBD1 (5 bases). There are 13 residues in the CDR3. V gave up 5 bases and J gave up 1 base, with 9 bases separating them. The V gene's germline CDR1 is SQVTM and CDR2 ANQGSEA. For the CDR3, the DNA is TGCAGCGTTTTGGGGGGAAGCAATCAGCCCCAGCATTTT. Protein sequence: CSVLGGSNQPQHF.

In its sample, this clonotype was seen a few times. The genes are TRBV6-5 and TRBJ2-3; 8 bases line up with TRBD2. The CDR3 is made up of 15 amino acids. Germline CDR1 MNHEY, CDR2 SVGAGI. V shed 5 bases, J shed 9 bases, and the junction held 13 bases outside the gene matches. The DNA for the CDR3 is TGTGCCAGCAGTGAGCGGGGGTCCGATCAAGGGACGCAGTATTTT. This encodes CASSERGSDQGTQYF.